This T cell receptor (beta chain) appears in the sequencing data of a study of T cells in localized non-small cell lung cancer. Study-wide points: Compared with tumor, uninvolved adjacent lung displayed greater T cell clonality, ranking highest overall.

This table comes from immunoSEQ multiplex PCR, and its TCRdb copy is limited to in-frame clones, with some not included. The sample includes 31,000 or so clones, about nine tenths seen only once; the top ten take about a tenth. With 5 bases removed from V and 10 bases from J, the gap between germline ends came to 21 bases. Germline CDR1 is MDHEN and CDR2 is SYDVKM. This CDR3 is built from 15 residues. About this clone: Its cognate antigen is unknown.

This chain joins TRBV28 and TRBJ1-5; D not certain. The sequence came from a woman between 35 and 75 years old with stage I lung adenocarcinoma. This material consisted of peripheral blood, taken before any cancer treatment. DNA of the CDR3: TGTGCCAGCAGTATAAGCGGAGGCGAGAATCGCCCCCAGCATTTT. Translated, it gives CASSISGGENRPQHF.